These T cell receptor beta chains were read from a single sample in a study of regulatory T cells in long-lasting Graves disease. Each CDR3 protein gets one entry after TCRdb re-called the multiplex PCR reads with MiXCR. The table has hundreds of thousands of distinct CDR3 sequences, about 14% seen once. In addition, the sample was reused for a study of T cells in Graves' hyperthyroidism and ophthalmopathy.

The sample here was peripheral blood mononuclear cells (PBMCs), taken at new diagnosis, from a patient treated with antithyroid drugs. These receptors originate from a man aged 25 to 45 with Graves disease. CDR3s include the opening cysteine and the closing phenylalanine or tryptophan. The D gene is left open where the match is weak. Size values are once, few and many counts, or a class for expanded clones, and some rows have none.

TRBD1 | TRBJ2-7 | - | TRBV13 | TGTGCCTGCAGCCCCGACAGGGGCTCCTACGAGCAGTACTTC | CACSPDRGSYEQYF
TRBD1 | TRBJ2-5 | few | TRBV4-1 | TGCGCCAGCAGCCAACCGGGACAGAGGAAGACCCAGTACTTC | CASSQPGQRKTQYF
- | TRBJ2-5 | many | TRBV6-2/TRBV6-3 | TGTGCCAGCGGCGCGGCTGAGAAAGAGACCCAGTACTTC | CASGAAEKETQYF
TRBD2 | TRBJ2-7 | - | TRBV6-5 | TGTGCCAGCAGTTACTCTGGCGGGGGACCCTACGAGCAGTACTTC | CASSYSGGGPYEQYF
TRBD2 | TRBJ2-1 | many | TRBV20-1 | TGCAGTGCTACCAGCGGGAGGGTCAATGAGCAGTTCTTC | CSATSGRVNEQFF
- | TRBJ1-1 | - | TRBV30 | TGTGCCTCTAGAGCGGAAGGACACCCAGTTGCTTTCTTT | CASRAEGHPVAFF
TRBD2 | TRBJ2-1 | few | TRBV30 | TGTGCCTGGATTAGAGCGGGGCCCTACAATGAGCAGTTCTTC | CAWIRAGPYNEQFF
TRBD1 | TRBJ1-5 | many | TRBV27 | TGTGCCAGCAAGGGCGGACAGGGCGATCAGCCCCAGCATTTT | CASKGGQGDQPQHF
- | TRBJ2-5 | few | TRBV5-4 | TGTGCCAGCAGCCCGGATCAGAGAGGGACCCAGTACTTC | CASSPDQRGTQYF
- | TRBJ2-2 | few | TRBV2 | TGTGCCAGGTTAAGGGCCACCGGGGAGCTGTTTTTT | CARLRATGELFF
- | TRBJ2-3 | many | TRBV6-1 | TGTGCCAGCAGGGGACAACTCACAGATACGCAGTATTTT | CASRGQLTDTQYF
TRBD2 | TRBJ2-1 | - | TRBV5-1 | TGCGCCAGCAGCCCGCGGACGGGGACTAGCGGGAGTAATGAGCAGTTCTTC | CASSPRTGTSGSNEQFF
- | TRBJ2-2 | many | TRBV7-8 | TGTGCCAGCAGCTTCATCGTGGGGGGGCCGTGGAACACCGGGGAGCTGTTTTTT | CASSFIVGGPWNTGELFF
TRBD1 | TRBJ2-7 | - | TRBV7-3 | TGTGCCAGCAGCCCACAGGGGGCGCACTACGAGCAGTACTTC | CASSPQGAHYEQYF
TRBD2 | TRBJ2-1 | many | TRBV27 | TGTGCCAGCGGAATCTTGACTAGCGGGCGTAACAATGAGCAGTTCTTC | CASGILTSGRNNEQFF
- | TRBJ2-3 | many | TRBV6-5 | TGTGCCAGCATTTACTCGGGAGCCATCACAGATACGCAGTATTTT | CASIYSGAITDTQYF
- | TRBJ1-6 | many | TRBV27 | TGTGCCAGCAGCGACCCGGGACAAGGCAATTCACCCCTCCACTTT | CASSDPGQGNSPLHF
- | TRBJ1-5 | many | TRBV12-3/TRBV12-4 | TGTGCCAGCAGTCCCCCGGGGGGCGGCAGCAATCAGCCCCAGCATTTT | CASSPPGGGSNQPQHF
- | TRBJ1-1 | - | TRBV28 | TGTGCCAGCAGTTCCAGACCGACGTGGCTGGCTTTCTTT | CASSSRPTWLAFF
TRBD1 | TRBJ2-7 | many | TRBV29-1 | TGCAGCGTTGAACCGGGACAGGGGAACTACGAGCAGTACTTC | CSVEPGQGNYEQYF
- | TRBJ2-7 | many | TRBV6-1 | TGTGCCAGCAGGCTTAGTACCTCCTACGAGCAGTACTTC | CASRLSTSYEQYF
TRBD1 | TRBJ1-2 | many | TRBV5-1 | TGCGCCAGCAGCCCGGAACAGGGGGGAGTGGACTATGGCTACACCTTC | CASSPEQGGVDYGYTF
- | TRBJ1-2 | many | TRBV28 | TGTGCCAGCAGTTCCCCGGAGAGGACCCGTTATGGCTACACCTTC | CASSSPERTRYGYTF
TRBD1 | TRBJ1-1 | many | TRBV30 | TGTGCCTGGGACAGGGGGTTTGGTGAAGCTTTCTTT | CAWDRGFGEAFF
- | TRBJ2-5 | many | TRBV12-3/TRBV12-4 | TGTGCCAGCAGTTTCTTATTGGGGCGCTTGGACGAGACCCAGTACTTC | CASSFLLGRLDETQYF
- | TRBJ2-7 | many | TRBV29-1 | TGCAGCATTCCAAGGGGGCGGGAGGACCCCTACGAGCAGTACTTC | CSIPRGREDPYEQYF
TRBD1 | TRBJ1-2 | once | TRBV20-1 | TGCAGTGCTACCTACCCAGGGGGCTTTCGGAACTATGGCTACACCTTC | CSATYPGGFRNYGYTF
- | TRBJ2-3 | many | TRBV12-3/TRBV12-4 | TGTGCCAGCAGCCGCCCGGGTGAGGATACGCAGTATTTT | CASSRPGEDTQYF
- | TRBJ2-1 | few | TRBV3-1 | TGTGCCAGCAGCGAGGTGCCAGCGGGTTACAATGAGCAGTTCTTC | CASSEVPAGYNEQFF
TRBD1 | TRBJ2-2 | many | TRBV11-2 | TGTGCCAGCAGCTTAGCAGGGGGTGGTACCGGGGAGCTGTTTTTT | CASSLAGGGTGELFF